This T cell receptor beta chain was sequenced for a study of T-cell reconstitution after alpha-beta-depleted transplantation in children. Points from the study as a whole: Fresh T-cell production supplied most of the T-cell counts and diversity seen one year after transplant. Surviving recipient T cells and thymic progenitors produced the high day-60 TCRbeta diversity seen in some patients. Alpha-beta T cells present about two months after transplant were reported to originate from several hundred expanded graft clones.

CDR1 and CDR2 from the germline V gene are LGHNA and YSLEER. Trimming took 0 bases from V and 3 from J, leaving 11 bases between them. The CDR3 loop spans 16 amino acids. Unique molecular identifiers were used to barcode this TCRbeta library. TCRdb reprocessed the PCR reads via MiXCR and lists one record per CDR3 protein. The table records fewer than 700,000 distinct CDR3 sequences, over 10% of them present only once. The sample holds many counts of this clonotype. The target antigen is unknown. The sequence derives from a male patient aged 5 to 17 who had a stem cell transplant for acute myeloid leukemia, so the T cells may come from the graft donor. The chain couples TRBV4-3 to TRBJ2-2; maybe TRBD1 (5 bases). Sequenced material: PBMCs, mostly from graft donor cells, taken 360 days after TCRalphabeta/CD19-depleted stem cell transplant. The CDR3 is CASSQDPGFYTGELFF. The CDR3 nucleotides are TGCGCCAGCAGCCAAGACCCAGGGTTCTACACCGGGGAGCTGTTTTTT.